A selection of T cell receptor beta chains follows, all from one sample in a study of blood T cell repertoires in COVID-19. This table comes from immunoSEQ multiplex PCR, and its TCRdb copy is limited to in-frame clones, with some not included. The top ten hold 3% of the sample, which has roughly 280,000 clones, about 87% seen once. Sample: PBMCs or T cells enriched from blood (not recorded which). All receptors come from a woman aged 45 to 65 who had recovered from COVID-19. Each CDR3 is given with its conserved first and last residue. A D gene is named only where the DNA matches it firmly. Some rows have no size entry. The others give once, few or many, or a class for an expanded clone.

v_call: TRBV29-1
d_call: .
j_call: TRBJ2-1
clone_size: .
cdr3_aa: CSVEPVPRNNEQFF
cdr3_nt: TGCAGCGTCGAACCCGTCCCGAGGAACAATGAGCAGTTCTTC

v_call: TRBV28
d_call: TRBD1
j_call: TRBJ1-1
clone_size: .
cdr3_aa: CASTDRGLDAEAFF
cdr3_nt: TGTGCCAGCACCGACAGGGGGCTTGACGCTGAAGCTTTCTTT

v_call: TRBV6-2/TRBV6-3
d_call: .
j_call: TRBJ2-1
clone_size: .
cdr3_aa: CASSYGGSNYNEQFF
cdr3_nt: TGTGCCAGCAGTTACGGGGGCAGTAACTACAATGAGCAGTTCTTC

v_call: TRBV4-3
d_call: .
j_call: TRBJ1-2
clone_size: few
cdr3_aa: CASSTRTVSDYGYTF
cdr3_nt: TGCGCCAGCAGCACCCGGACAGTCTCGGACTATGGCTACACCTTC

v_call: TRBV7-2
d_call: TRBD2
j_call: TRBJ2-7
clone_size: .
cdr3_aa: CASSRGPGGTYEQYF
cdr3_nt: TGTGCCAGCAGCCGGGGTCCGGGAGGCACCTACGAGCAGTACTTC

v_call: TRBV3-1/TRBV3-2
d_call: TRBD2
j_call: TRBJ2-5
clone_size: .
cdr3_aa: CASSQGLAGQETQYF
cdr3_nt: TGTGCCAGCAGCCAAGGGCTAGCGGGCCAAGAGACCCAGTACTTC

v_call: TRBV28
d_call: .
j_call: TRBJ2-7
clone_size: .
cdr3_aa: CASSFSGTGYEQYF
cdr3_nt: TGTGCCAGCAGTTTTTCGGGGACTGGATACGAGCAGTACTTC

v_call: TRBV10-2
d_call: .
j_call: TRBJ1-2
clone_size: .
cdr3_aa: CASSESTRGGGYTF
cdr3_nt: TGCGCCAGCAGTGAGTCGACGAGGGGGGGTGGCTACACCTTC

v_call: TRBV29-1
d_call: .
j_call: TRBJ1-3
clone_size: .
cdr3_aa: CSADRLSGNTIYF
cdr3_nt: TGCAGCGCCGACAGACTCTCTGGAAACACCATATATTTT

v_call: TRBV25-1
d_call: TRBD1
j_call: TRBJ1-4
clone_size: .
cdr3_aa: CASRRGDRVNEKLFF
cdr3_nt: TGTGCCAGCAGGAGGGGGGACAGGGTTAATGAAAAACTGTTTTTT

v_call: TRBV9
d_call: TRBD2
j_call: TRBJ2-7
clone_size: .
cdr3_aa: CASSTGTSGTYEQYF
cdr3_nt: TGTGCCAGCAGCACCGGGACTAGCGGAACCTACGAGCAGTACTTC

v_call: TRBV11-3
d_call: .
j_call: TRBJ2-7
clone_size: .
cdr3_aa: CASSFYPRRDGDYEQYF
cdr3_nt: TGTGCCAGCAGCTTTTATCCCCGGCGGGACGGAGACTACGAGCAGTACTTC

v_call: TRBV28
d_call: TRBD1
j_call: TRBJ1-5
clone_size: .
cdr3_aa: CASSFPRGRQPQHF
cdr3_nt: TGTGCCAGCAGTTTCCCTAGGGGGCGTCAGCCCCAGCATTTT

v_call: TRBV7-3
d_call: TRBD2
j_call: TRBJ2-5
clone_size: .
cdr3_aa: CASSGGRGETQYF
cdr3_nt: TGTGCCAGCAGTGGCGGGAGGGGAGAGACCCAGTACTTC

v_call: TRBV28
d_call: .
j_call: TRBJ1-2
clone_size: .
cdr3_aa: CASSLGRYGYTF
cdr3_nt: TGTGCCAGCAGTTTAGGGCGCTATGGCTACACCTTC

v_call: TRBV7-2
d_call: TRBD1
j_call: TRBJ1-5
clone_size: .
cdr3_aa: CASSGQGNQPQHF
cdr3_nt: TGTGCCAGCAGCGGACAGGGGAATCAGCCCCAGCATTTT

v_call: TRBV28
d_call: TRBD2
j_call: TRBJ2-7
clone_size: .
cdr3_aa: CASSLATSGNSYEQYF
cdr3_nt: TGTGCCAGCAGTCTGGCGACTAGCGGAAACTCCTACGAGCAGTACTTC

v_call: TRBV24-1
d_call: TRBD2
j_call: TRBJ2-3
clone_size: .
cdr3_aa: CATSEIAGAADTQYF
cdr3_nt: TGTGCCACCAGTGAAATCGCGGGAGCTGCAGATACGCAGTATTTT

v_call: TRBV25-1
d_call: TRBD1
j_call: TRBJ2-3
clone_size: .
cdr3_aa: CASSEYMGGGQGINTQYF
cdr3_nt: TGTGCCAGCAGTGAATATATGGGTGGTGGACAGGGAATTAATACGCAGTATTTT

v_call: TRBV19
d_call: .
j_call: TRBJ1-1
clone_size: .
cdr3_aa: CASSIEEGLGEAFF
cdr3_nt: TGTGCCAGTAGTATAGAGGAGGGTCTGGGGGAAGCTTTCTTT

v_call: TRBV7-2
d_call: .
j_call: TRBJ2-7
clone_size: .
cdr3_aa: CASSPTGPYEQYF
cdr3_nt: TGTGCCAGCAGCCCGACTGGTCCCTACGAGCAGTACTTC

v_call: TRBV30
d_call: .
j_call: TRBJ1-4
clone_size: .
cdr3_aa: CAWSQHMGEKLFF
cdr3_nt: TGTGCCTGGAGTCAGCACATGGGCGAAAAACTGTTTTTT

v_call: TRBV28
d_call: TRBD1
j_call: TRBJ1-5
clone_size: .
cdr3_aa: CASSPTGTGNMAQHF
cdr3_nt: TGTGCCAGCAGCCCTACCGGGACAGGGAATATGGCCCAGCATTTT

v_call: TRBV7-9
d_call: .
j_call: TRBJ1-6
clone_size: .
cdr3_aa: CASSLAWTKSSYNSPLHF
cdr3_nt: TGTGCCAGCAGCTTAGCGTGGACAAAAAGCTCCTATAATTCACCCCTCCACTTT

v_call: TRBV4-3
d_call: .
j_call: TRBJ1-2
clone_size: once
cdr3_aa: CASSPLIRGQNDYGYTF
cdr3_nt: TGCGCCAGCAGCCCCCTTATACGAGGGCAGAACGACTATGGCTACACCTTC

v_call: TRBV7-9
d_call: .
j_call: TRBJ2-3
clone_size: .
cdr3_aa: CASSSGGTATDTQYF
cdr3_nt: TGTGCCAGCAGCTCCGGAGGGACAGCTACAGATACGCAGTATTTT

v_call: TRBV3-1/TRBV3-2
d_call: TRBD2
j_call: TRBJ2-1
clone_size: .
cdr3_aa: CASSQETSGGIHNEQFF
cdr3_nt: TGTGCCAGCAGCCAAGAGACTAGCGGGGGGATTCACAATGAGCAGTTCTTC

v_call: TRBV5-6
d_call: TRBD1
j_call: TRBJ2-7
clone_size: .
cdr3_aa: CASSSTGKTYEQYF
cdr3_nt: TGTGCCAGCAGCTCGACAGGGAAAACCTACGAGCAGTACTTC

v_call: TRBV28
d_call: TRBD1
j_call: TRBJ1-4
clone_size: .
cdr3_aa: CASSLQGAANEKLFF
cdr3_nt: TGTGCCAGCAGTTTACAGGGGGCAGCTAATGAAAAACTGTTTTTT

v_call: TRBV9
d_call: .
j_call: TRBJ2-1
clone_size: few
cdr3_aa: CASSGQGNYEQFF
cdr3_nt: TGTGCCAGCAGCGGTCAGGGGAACTATGAGCAGTTCTTC

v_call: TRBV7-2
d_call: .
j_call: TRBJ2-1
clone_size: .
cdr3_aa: CASSEQGTGGYNEQFF
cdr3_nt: TGTGCCAGCAGCGAACAGGGAACTGGAGGCTACAATGAGCAGTTCTTC

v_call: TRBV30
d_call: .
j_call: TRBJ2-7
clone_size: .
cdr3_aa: CAWSEAGGIGSGYEQYF
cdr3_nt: TGTGCCTGGAGTGAGGCAGGGGGGATAGGTTCGGGTTACGAGCAGTACTTC

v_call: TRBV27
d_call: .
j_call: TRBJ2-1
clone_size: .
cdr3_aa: CASSGRNFIRTGEQFF
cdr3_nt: TGTGCCAGCAGTGGACGGAATTTTATACGAACAGGAGAGCAGTTCTTC

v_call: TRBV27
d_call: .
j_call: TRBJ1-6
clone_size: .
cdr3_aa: CASKLTNMGTSPLHF
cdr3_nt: TGTGCCAGCAAGCTGACGAACATGGGCACTTCACCCCTCCACTTT

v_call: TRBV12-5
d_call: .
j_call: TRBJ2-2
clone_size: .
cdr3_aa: CASGSGAGELFF
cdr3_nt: TGTGCTAGTGGTAGCGGAGCCGGGGAGCTGTTTTTT

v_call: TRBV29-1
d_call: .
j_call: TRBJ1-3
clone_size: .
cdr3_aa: CSVAGVRNTIYF
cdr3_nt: TGCAGCGTCGCAGGGGTTCGGAACACCATATATTTT

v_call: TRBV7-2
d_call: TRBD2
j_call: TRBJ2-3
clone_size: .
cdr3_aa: CASSLDRPSGDTQYF
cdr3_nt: TGTGCCAGCAGCTTAGATAGGCCTAGCGGTGATACGCAGTATTTT

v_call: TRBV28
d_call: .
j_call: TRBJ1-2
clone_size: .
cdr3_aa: CASSFRPTLNYGYTF
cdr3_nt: TGTGCCAGCAGTTTTAGACCGACTCTTAACTATGGCTACACCTTC

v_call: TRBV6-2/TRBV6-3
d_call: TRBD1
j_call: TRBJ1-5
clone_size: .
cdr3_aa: CASSYTGQGQYSNQPQHF
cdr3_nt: TGTGCCAGCAGTTACACGGGACAGGGACAGTATAGCAATCAGCCCCAGCATTTT

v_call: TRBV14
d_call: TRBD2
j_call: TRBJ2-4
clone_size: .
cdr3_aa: CASSQGVRLAGTIQYF
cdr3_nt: TGTGCCAGCAGCCAAGGGGTGAGGCTAGCGGGAACCATTCAGTACTTC

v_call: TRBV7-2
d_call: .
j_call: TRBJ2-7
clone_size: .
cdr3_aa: CASSSGLDSYEQYF
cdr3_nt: TGTGCCAGCAGTTCTGGGCTGGATTCCTACGAGCAGTACTTC

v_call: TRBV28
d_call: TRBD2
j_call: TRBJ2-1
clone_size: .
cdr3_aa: CASSSGLAGGLEQFF
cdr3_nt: TGTGCCAGCAGTTCTGGGTTAGCGGGAGGGCTTGAGCAGTTCTTC

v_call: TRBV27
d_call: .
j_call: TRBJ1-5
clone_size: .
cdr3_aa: CASSTTRNQPQHF
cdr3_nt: TGTGCCAGCAGTACGACTAGGAATCAGCCCCAGCATTTT

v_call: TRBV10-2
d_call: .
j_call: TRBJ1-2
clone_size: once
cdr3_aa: CASSDQGYGYTF
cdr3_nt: TGCGCCAGCAGTGATCAGGGCTATGGCTACACCTTC

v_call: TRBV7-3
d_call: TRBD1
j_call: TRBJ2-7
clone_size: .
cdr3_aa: CASSLGTGLEQYF
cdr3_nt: TGTGCCAGCAGCCTCGGGACAGGGCTCGAGCAGTACTTC

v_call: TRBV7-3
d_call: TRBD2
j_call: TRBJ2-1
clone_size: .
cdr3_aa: CASSLRLGGGGSNEQFF
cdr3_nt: TGTGCCAGCAGCTTACGGCTTGGCGGGGGGGGGAGCAATGAGCAGTTCTTC

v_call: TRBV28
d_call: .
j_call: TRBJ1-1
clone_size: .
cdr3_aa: CASSLRVAEAFF
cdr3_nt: TGTGCCAGCAGTTTACGAGTCGCAGAAGCTTTCTTT